This T cell receptor (beta chain) was captured in a study of OX40 agonist ivuxolimab in advanced cancers. Study in general: Patients received ivuxolimab, an agonistic anti-OX40 (CD134) antibody. Patients achieving partial responses numbered three: one hepatocellular carcinoma case and two cutaneous melanoma cases.

Study findings and constraints: Dosing at 0.1 to 3.0 mg/kg was accompanied by clonal expansion of CD4+ and CD8+ blood T cells by week 6. Researchers did not establish what antigens the expanded peripheral T cells target.

Here immunoSEQ multiplex PCR was the method, and the copy in TCRdb shows in-frame clones only, minus some. The sample consists of 50,000 to 65,000 clones, roughly 85% of them appearing once. As concerns this clone: Its antigen is still unknown.

The source material was CD4+ or CD8+ T cells sorted from blood, sampled in a trial of the OX40 agonist ivuxolimab. The clonotype comes from an adult with an advanced solid tumor such as melanoma, head and neck, liver or kidney cancer.

The CDR3 sequence is CASSPGTSGGNEQFF. The CDR3 region has the DNA TGTGCCAGCAGCCCCGGGACTAGCGGGGGGAATGAGCAGTTCTTC. The chain combines TRBV11-3 with TRBJ2-1; 15 bases are a match to TRBD2. The length of the CDR3 is 15 residues. V shed 5 bases, J shed 7 bases, and the junction held 3 bases outside the gene matches. Germline V gives CDR1 SGHNT, CDR2 YENEEA.